This T cell receptor (beta chain) comes out of a study of T cell changes during pregnancy in multiple sclerosis. The V and J ends lost 4 bases and 7 bases, in that order; junction bases with no gene match: 10. CDR1 is LGHNA and CDR2 is YSLEER in the germline V gene. The CDR3 totals 16 residues. Measured with immunoSEQ multiplex PCR; TCRdb has only the in-frame clones, and not every one. This table holds just under 65,000 clones, roughly nine tenths found once. The source is a female donor in good health, enrolled as a control in a pregnancy study. The rearrangement links TRBV4-3 to TRBJ2-3; the match to TRBD2 covers 11 bases. This specimen consisted of peripheral blood, obtained after pregnancy. This CDR3 is CASSLQTSGVVNTQYF. The CDR3 DNA sequence: TGCGCCAGCAGCCTACAGACTAGCGGGGTTGTTAATACGCAGTATTTT.